This TCR beta chain was recovered during a study of blood T cell repertoires in COVID-19. Repertoires were generated with immunoSEQ multiplex PCR, while TCRdb's copy carries only in-frame clones and drops some. The top ten hold approximately 1.5% of the sample, which has 110,000 or so clones, approximately 84% seen once. This CDR3 comprises 15 residues. The trim removed 5 bases at V and 0 bases at J, leaving 4 bases unmatched. The germline gives CDR1 MDHEN, CDR2 SYDVKM. The receptor was derived from a middle-aged man with acute or convalescent COVID-19. The specimen sequenced was peripheral blood. This chain links TRBV28 with TRBJ2-7, with TRBD1 matching over 10 bases. CDR3 sequence: CASSGTGASSYEQYF. Here the CDR3 DNA reads TGTGCCAGCAGTGGGACAGGGGCGAGCTCCTACGAGCAGTACTTC.